What follows are 32 T cell receptor beta chains derived from one specimen sequenced in a study of cytomegalovirus exposure and HLA in healthy donors. PCR was performed using 60 Vbeta and 13 Jbeta primers. Sequencing used immunoSEQ multiplex PCR; TCRdb keeps in-frame clones, though not all of them. Here the sample spans about 160,000 clones, approximately 80% being singletons. The sample consisted of PBMCs. The receptors were sampled from a man aged 45-65 years in good health and CMV-seropositive.

This clone was seen just once. This chain links TRBV4-1 with TRBJ1-1, with unresolved D. Germline CDR1 MGHRA, CDR2 YSYEKL. V was pared by 3 bases and J by 6 bases, with 11 bases between. The CDR3 is 13 amino acids. CDR3: CASSHIGRSEAFF. For the CDR3, the DNA is TGCGCCAGCAGCCATATTGGGAGGTCTGAAGCTTTCTTT.

This chain uses TRBV6-5 with TRBJ2-7; TRBD1 matches 7 bases. This CDR3 has 12 residues. Trimming removed 8 bases from V and 3 bases from J; junction bases left unmatched: 4. In germline, CDR1 is MNHEY, CDR2 SVGAGI. The CDR3 DNA sequence: TGTGCCAGCGTAGGGACAGACTACGAGCAGTACTTC. Translating it yields CASVGTDYEQYF.

The gene calls are TRBV28 and TRBJ2-5; 11 nucleotides line up with TRBD2. V lost 3 bases, J lost 1 base, and 4 bases stayed unmatched. Germline lookup yields CDR1 MDHEN and CDR2 SYDVKM. This CDR3 region has 16 residues. The CDR3 sequence is CASSFRLAGSQETQYF. CDR3 nucleotides: TGTGCCAGCAGTTTTAGACTAGCGGGGAGCCAAGAGACCCAGTACTTC.

The chain couples TRBV12-5 to TRBJ2-1, with D tentatively TRBD1 (5 bases). V was trimmed by 0 bases and J by 15 bases, leaving 21 bases between them. Germline CDR1 and CDR2: LGHNT and FRNRAP. The CDR3 runs to 15 residues. CDR3 DNA: TGTGCTAGTGGTTTGGTACGGTCAGGGAACAAAATTCGGTTCTTC. Its translation is CASGLVRSGNKIRFF.

This clone has a single count. The rearrangement links TRBV7-2 to TRBJ2-7; possible D gene TRBD2, 5 bases. Germline V gene lookup returns CDR1 SGHTA and CDR2 FQGNSA. This CDR3 region has 13 residues. The V gene lost 0 bases and the J gene lost 5 bases, with 8 bases spanning the gap. The CDR3 here is CASSLALVHEQYF. The CDR3 coding sequence is TGTGCCAGCAGCTTAGCACTAGTCCACGAGCAGTACTTC.

This chain connects TRBV5-1 to TRBJ2-7, with 7 bases identical to TRBD1. V gave up 3 bases and J gave up 0 bases; unmatched junction bases: 9. Germline CDR1 is SGHRS and CDR2 is YFSETQ. The CDR3 sequence is 16 residues long. The CDR3 nucleotides read TGCGCCAGCAGCTCGGTCGACCGGGACAGCTCCTACGAGCAGTACTTC. Translating gives CASSSVDRDSSYEQYF.

This chain joins TRBV19 and TRBJ2-7; 13 positions match TRBD2. CDR3 length: 14 amino acids. J was trimmed by 6 bases and V by 10 bases; bases with no gene match: 9. The germline gives CDR1 LNHDA, CDR2 SQIVND (reference sequence). The CDR3 nucleotides read TGTGCCACAAGGACTAGCGGGGGCCGGATCGAGCAGTACTTC. The encoded protein is CATRTSGGRIEQYF.

The chain uses TRBV5-1 and TRBJ2-2; 9 bases are shared with TRBD1. The CDR3 runs to 14 residues. V was pared by 1 base and J by 6 bases, with 1 base of the junction left unmatched. CDR1 is SGHRS and CDR2 is YFSETQ in the germline V gene. CDR3 protein: CASSLRQGAGELFF. For the CDR3, the DNA is TGCGCCAGCAGCTTGAGACAGGGGGCCGGGGAGCTGTTTTTT.

V is TRBV9 and J is TRBJ1-1; D perhaps matches TRBD1 (6 bases). The germline V gene encodes CDR1 SGDLS and CDR2 YYNGEE. The CDR3 contains 14 residues. Trimming cost V 2 bases and J 7 bases, with 15 bases left between them. The CDR3 loop reads CASSVIPDSFEAFF. The CDR3 region has the DNA TGTGCCAGCAGCGTCATACCGGACAGTTTTGAAGCTTTCTTT.

The CDR3 region has the DNA TGTGCCATCAGTAAACAGGGGAATCAGCCCCAGCATTTT. Translated, it gives CAISKQGNQPQHF. The rearrangement links TRBV10-3 to TRBJ1-5; 7 bases match TRBD1. Trimming at V came to 5 bases and at J to 4 bases, leaving 2 bases not matched to a gene. CDR1 and CDR2 from the germline V gene are ENHRY and SYGVKD. The CDR3 contains 13 residues.

CDR3 nucleotide sequence: TGTGCCAGCAGTTTGGGCCTTATACGGGAAAAACTGTTTTTT. Its protein product is CASSLGLIREKLFF. The chain is built from TRBV28 and TRBJ1-4; D uncertain. Germline assignment: CDR1 MDHEN and CDR2 SYDVKM. The V end was cut by 3 bases, the J end by 8 bases, with 13 bases between. This CDR3 has 14 residues.

This clone has only one observation. The chain couples TRBV11-3 to TRBJ2-3; the match to TRBD1 covers 8 bases. The CDR3 covers 16 residues. Germline V gives CDR1 SGHNT, CDR2 YENEEA. J lost 2 bases, V lost 1 base, and 5 bases had no gene match. As DNA, the CDR3 is TGTGCCAGCAGCTTAGGGCAGGGGGCGCTCACAGATACGCAGTATTTT. This sequence encodes CASSLGQGALTDTQYF. The full variable domain, with the rest looked up from reference TRBV11-3 and TRBJ2-3, is EAGVVQSPRYKIIEKKQPVAFWCNPISGHNTLYWYLQNLGQGPELLIRYENEEAVDDSQLPKDRFSAERLKGVDSTLKIQPAELGDSAVYLCASSLGQGALTDTQYFGPGTRLTVL.

CDR3 DNA sequence: TGTGCCAGCAGCCAAGTAGCGGGGCCCCCCCAAACCCAGTACTTC. This translates into CASSQVAGPPQTQYF. The V and J genes are TRBV7-2 and TRBJ2-5; 8 nucleotides align to TRBD2. Germline-derived CDR1 and CDR2 are SGHTA and FQGNSA. This CDR3 is 15 amino acids long. V gave up 5 bases and J gave up 8 bases; unmatched junction bases: 13.

The chain uses TRBV9 and TRBJ1-6; D ambiguous. CDR3 length equals 15 residues. Germline V gene lookup returns CDR1 SGDLS and CDR2 YYNGEE. V shed 4 bases and J shed 10 bases, with 18 bases lying between them. CDR3 DNA sequence: TGTGCCAGCAGCCCGAGTGGGAGGGTGGGCTCACCCCTCCACTTT. Residues: CASSPSGRVGSPLHF.

This clone has just a few counts. The CDR3 DNA is TGTGCCAGCAGCCAACAGGGCGGCTATAATTCACCCCTCCACTTT. As protein: CASSQQGGYNSPLHF. The chain recombines TRBV9 with TRBJ1-6; a weak D match, TRBD1 (6 bases). The CDR3 sequence is 15 residues long. CDR1 and CDR2 (germline): SGDLS, YYNGEE. Trimming shortened V by 4 bases and J by 3 bases, and 11 bases separated the two germline ends. The variable domain in full, with the rest retrieved from reference TRBV9 and TRBJ1-6, is DSGVTQTPKHLITATGQRVTLRCSPRSGDLSVYWYQQSLDQGLQFLIQYYNGEERAKGNILERFSAQQFPDLHSELNLSSLELGDSALYFCASSQQGGYNSPLHFGNGTRLTVT.

The chain carries TRBV19 and TRBJ1-3; 10 bases match TRBD1. The CDR3 covers 17 residues. V shed 6 bases, J shed 9 bases, and the junction held 17 bases outside the gene matches. CDR1 is LNHDA and CDR2 is SQIVND in the germline V gene (reference sequence). CDR3 region: CASSSRRPTGQGFTIYF. The CDR3 DNA follows: TGTGCCAGTAGCTCCCGGCGGCCTACGGGACAGGGGTTCACCATATATTTT.

V is TRBV5-1 and J is TRBJ2-7, with 10 positions matching TRBD1. The CDR3 totals 17 residues. The V and J ends lost 4 bases and 0 bases, in that order; junction bases with no gene match: 10. The germline CDR1 and CDR2 sequences are SGHRS and YFSETQ. CDR3 sequence reads: CASSEPGQGPFSYEQYF. The CDR3 DNA follows: TGCGCCAGCAGCGAACCGGGACAGGGGCCCTTCTCCTACGAGCAGTACTTC.

The chain joins TRBV20-1 to TRBJ2-7; D is unresolved. Trimming cost V 0 bases and J 7 bases, with 7 bases left between them. The CDR3 loop spans 11 amino acids. Germline CDR1 and CDR2: DFQATT and SNEGSKA (reference sequence). The CDR3 sequence: CSARETREQYF. CDR3 in DNA: TGCAGTGCTAGAGAAACGCGGGAGCAGTACTTC.

This chain links TRBV4-3 with TRBJ2-7, with TRBD2 identical over 9 bases. The CDR3 is 16 residues long. Germline values: CDR1 LGHNA, CDR2 YSLEER. J lost 0 bases, V lost 1 base, and 4 bases had no gene match. CDR3 loop: CASSQASGGPSYEQYF. The CDR3 DNA is TGCGCCAGCAGCCAAGCGAGCGGGGGGCCCTCCTACGAGCAGTACTTC.

This clone has more than one count but fewer than ten. The chain couples TRBV2 to TRBJ2-7, with 9 bases identical to TRBD2. Looked up from germline, CDR1 is SNHLY and CDR2 is FYNNEI. The CDR3 covers 16 residues. Trimming took 2 bases from V and 0 from J; bases not matched to a gene: 5. The CDR3 loop is CASSESLAGSSYEQYF. The CDR3 nucleotides are TGTGCCAGCAGTGAATCTCTAGCGGGGAGCTCCTACGAGCAGTACTTC. The full variable domain, with the rest looked up from reference TRBV2 and TRBJ2-7, is EPEVTQTPSHQVTQMGQEVILRCVPISNHLYFYWYRQILGQKVEFLVSFYNNEISEKSEIFDDQFSVERPDGSNFTLKIRSTKLEDSAMYFCASSESLAGSSYEQYFGPGTRLTVT.

The V and J genes are TRBV13 and TRBJ1-2, with 7 bases identical to TRBD1. CDR3 size: 12 residues. The germline V gene has CDR1 PRHDT and CDR2 FYEKMQ (reference sequence). After removal of 2 bases from V and 8 bases from J, the junction contained 2 bases not matched to a gene. In nucleotides, the CDR3 is TGTGCCAGCAGCTTATACAGGGGCGGCTACACCTTC. Residues: CASSLYRGGYTF. Using reference TRBV13 and TRBJ1-2 for the parts outside the CDR3, the full variable domain is AAGVIQSPRHLIKEKRETATLKCYPIPRHDTVYWYQQGPGQDPQFLISFYEKMQSDKGSIPDRFSAQQFSDYHSELNMSSLELGDSALYFCASSLYRGGYTFGSGTRLTVV.

The gene calls are TRBV7-2 and TRBJ2-1, with D possibly TRBD1 on 5 matching bases. Trimming took 6 bases from V and 5 from J, leaving 17 bases between them. Germline V gene lookup returns CDR1 SGHTA and CDR2 FQGNSA. CDR3 length: 15 amino acids. The CDR3, as DNA: TGTGCCAGCAGACAGGCTATCCAGGTCAACAATGAGCAGTTCTTC. Amino acids: CASRQAIQVNNEQFF. Variable domain in full (rest from reference TRBV7-2 and TRBJ2-1): GAGVSQSPSNKVTEKGKDVELRCDPISGHTALYWYRQSLGQGLEFLIYFQGNSAPDKSGLPSDRFSAERTGGSVSTLTIQRTQQEDSAVYLCASRQAIQVNNEQFFGPGTRLTVL.

V and J are TRBV5-6 and TRBJ2-7; D remains ambiguous. Germline V CDR1 and CDR2: SGHDT, YYEEEE. The CDR3 spans 11 residues. Trimming cost V 2 bases and J 6 bases, with 6 bases left between them. CDR3 protein: CASSFLSEQYF. The CDR3 region has the DNA TGTGCCAGCAGCTTCCTAAGCGAGCAGTACTTC.

The J gene is TRBJ1-3, the V gene TRBV11-2; no definite D call. V was trimmed by 6 bases and J by 0 bases, leaving 9 bases between them. The CDR3 loop spans 14 amino acids. Germline V gene lookup returns CDR1 SGHAT and CDR2 FQNNGV. The CDR3 here is CASRNVSSGNTIYF. CDR3 bases: TGTGCCAGCAGGAATGTGAGCTCTGGAAACACCATATATTTT.

This chain uses TRBV2 with TRBJ1-2; 7 bases are a match to TRBD1. From germline, CDR1 is SNHLY and CDR2 FYNNEI. This CDR3 comprises 17 residues. V dropped 8 bases and J dropped 7; count of bases not matched to a gene: 22. CDR3 nucleotide sequence: TGTGCCAGCTGCCTTAGGGGCTTCAGGGGGAGGTCCTCTGGCTACACCTTC. Encoded protein: CASCLRGFRGRSSGYTF.

Points on this clone: One end of the junction does not line up with germline, which may come from a read error. The chain carries TRBV5-4 and TRBJ1-2, with TRBD1 as a possible D gene (5 bases). The CDR3 is 16 residues long. Germline lookup yields CDR1 SGHNT and CDR2 YYREEE (reference sequence). Here the CDR3 reads CASSLEVLTASYGYTF. In DNA form, the CDR3 reads TGTGCAAGCAGCTTGGAAGTTTTGACAGCGAGTTATGGCTACACCTTC. Supplemented by reference TRBV5-4 and TRBJ1-2, the full variable domain reads ETGVTQSPTHLIKTRGQQVTLRCSSQSGHNTVSWYQQALGQGPQFIFQYYREEENGRGNFPPRFSGLQFPNYSSELNVNALELDDSALYLCASSLEVLTASYGYTFGSGTRLTVV.

This clone was recorded only once. This chain connects TRBV7-2 to TRBJ2-1; TRBD2 agrees at 11 bases. Trimming removed 0 bases from V and 7 bases from J; junction bases left unmatched: 5. CDR1 SGHTA and CDR2 FQGNSA come from the germline V gene. The CDR3 is 16 amino acids. The CDR3 loop reads CASSLAPGLAANEQFF. DNA of the CDR3: TGTGCCAGCAGCTTAGCCCCGGGACTAGCGGCGAATGAGCAGTTCTTC.

This clone has only one observation. The V gene is TRBV7-9, the J gene TRBJ2-3; 7 bases are shared with TRBD2. Germline V CDR1 and CDR2: SEHNR, FQNEAQ (reference sequence). This CDR3 is 17 amino acids long. V dropped 5 bases and J dropped 3; count of bases not matched to a gene: 14. CDR3 in DNA: TGTGCCAGCAGCCCATCCCCAGGAGCGGGGTCTACAGATACGCAGTATTTT. Translating gives CASSPSPGAGSTDTQYF.

V gene TRBV6-5 combines with J gene TRBJ2-7, with D possibly TRBD2 on 5 matching bases. Trimming took 2 bases from V and 1 from J, leaving 9 bases between them. CDR1 is MNHEY, CDR2 SVGAGI, per germline. The CDR3 spans 14 residues. The CDR3, as DNA: TGTGCCAGCAGTTACCGGGCGGGTTCCTACGAGCAGTACTTC. Translating it yields CASSYRAGSYEQYF.

The V and J genes are TRBV7-8 and TRBJ1-5; D is perhaps TRBD1 (6 bases). CDR1 and CDR2 from the germline V gene are SGHVS and FQNEAQ. V gave up 2 bases and J gave up 6 bases, with 23 bases separating them. This CDR3 region has 18 residues. DNA for the CDR3: TGTGCCAGCAGCTTAACCCTTTTGGGACATCGGATGTTTCAGCCCCAGCATTTT. It is translated as CASSLTLLGHRMFQPQHF.

The chain carries TRBV19 and TRBJ2-1; TRBD2 agrees at 11 bases. This CDR3 has 16 amino acids. The V segment lost 5 bases and the J segment 9 bases; nucleotides outside the gene matches: 12. Germline V CDR1 and CDR2: LNHDA, SQIVND (reference sequence). For the CDR3, the DNA is TGTGCCAGTAGTGTAGGAAGACTAGCGGGGATAGGTGAGCAGTTCTTC. It is translated as CASSVGRLAGIGEQFF.

J is TRBJ2-1 and V is TRBV11-2, with D unresolved. The germline V gene encodes CDR1 SGHAT and CDR2 FQNNGV. The germline V and J ends were trimmed by 0 bases and 2 bases, with 8 bases remaining between them. The CDR3 length is 15 residues. As DNA, the CDR3 is TGTGCCAGCAGCTTAGAAGGTAGCCCCTACAATGAGCAGTTCTTC. Translation: CASSLEGSPYNEQFF.